The 10 T cell receptor beta chains given below trace back to one sample, sequenced in a study of beta chain features in type 1 diabetes. Since all of the isolated RNA was reverse transcribed, expressed TCRB transcripts were what got sequenced. The assay was immunoSEQ multiplex PCR, and TCRdb's table has in-frame clones only and misses some. The table shows 680,000 or so clones, with 15% to 19% occurring only once. Material for sequencing was naive CD4+ T cells from blood. These receptors all stem from a man aged 18 to 35 in good health.

This clone turned up a few times. The V gene is TRBV7-9, the J gene TRBJ2-3, with TRBD2 matching over 10 bases. Germline CDR1 reads SEHNR; CDR2 reads FQNEAQ (reference sequence). This CDR3 has 16 residues. V was clipped by 2 bases and J by 6 bases; unmatched bases: 8. Here the CDR3 DNA reads TGTGCCAGCAGCTTAAAGGCTAGCGGGAGATCCGATACGCAGTATTTT. Amino acids: CASSLKASGRSDTQYF.

This clone was counted only a few times. V is TRBV27 and J is TRBJ1-1, with D unclear. CDR1 is MNHEY, CDR2 SMNVEV, per germline (reference sequence). V lost 2 bases, J lost 1 base, and 8 bases lay in between. The CDR3 length is 14 residues. Written as DNA, the CDR3 is TGTGCCAGCAGTTTAAGCAGGCCGAACACTGAAGCTTTCTTT. Its translation is CASSLSRPNTEAFF.

In its sample, this clone was seen a few times. The chain combines TRBV9 with TRBJ1-1, with 8 nucleotides matching TRBD1. The length of the CDR3 is 19 residues. The J segment lost 2 bases and the V segment lost 0 bases, leaving 15 bases of the junction unmatched. Germline V lookup: CDR1 SGDLS, CDR2 YYNGEE. Written as DNA, the CDR3 is TGTGCCAGCAGCGTAGACCTCGTTACCCCGGACAGGGTTAACACTGAAGCTTTCTTT. Amino acids: CASSVDLVTPDRVNTEAFF.

The table lists this clone with a few counts. The chain recombines TRBV14 with TRBJ1-1; D is unclear. Per the germline V gene, CDR1 is SGHDN and CDR2 is FVKESK. CDR3 size: 13 residues. V was shortened by 3 bases and J by 3 bases, with 8 bases between the two germline ends. The CDR3 loop is CASSHRVYTEAFF. The CDR3 DNA reads TGTGCCAGCAGCCACCGCGTATACACTGAAGCTTTCTTT.

The chain is built from TRBV5-1 and TRBJ2-1, with TRBD1 as a possible D gene (5 bases). The ends were cut back, 5 bases at V and 8 bases at J, with 8 bases in the middle. The CDR3 runs 11 residues. Germline CDR1 is SGHRS and CDR2 is YFSETQ. Here the CDR3 reads CASRTADEQFF. The CDR3, as DNA: TGCGCCAGCAGGACAGCTGATGAGCAGTTCTTC.

The V call is TRBV11-3, the J call TRBJ2-5; 14 bases align to TRBD2. The ends lost 4 bases at V and 5 bases at J; junction bases unmatched: 3. Germline values: CDR1 SGHNT, CDR2 YENEEA. The CDR3 length is 15 residues. CDR3 nucleotides: TGTGCCAGCAGCTCGGGACTAGCGGGAGTTGAGACCCAGTACTTC. Translating it yields CASSSGLAGVETQYF.

CDR3 coding DNA: TGTGCCAGCAGCCTCCACTCATCAGGGAGCTCCTACGAGCAGTACTTC. Its protein product is CASSLHSSGSSYEQYF. This chain uses TRBV7-2 with TRBJ2-7; D may correspond to TRBD1 or TRBD2 (5 bases each). Trimming removed 5 bases at V and 0 bases at J, with 17 bases between. CDR1 and CDR2 from the germline V gene are SGHTA and FQGNSA. This CDR3 has 16 amino acids.

This clone was picked up a small number of times. The genes are TRBV15 and TRBJ1-5; 10 nucleotides agree with TRBD1. This CDR3 region has 14 residues. Germline V gene sequence: CDR1 LNHNV, CDR2 YYDKDF (reference sequence). The V segment lost 6 bases and the J segment 7 bases; nucleotides outside the gene matches: 6. The CDR3 nucleotides read TGTGCCACCAGGGGACAGGGGAGTGGACAGCCCCAGCATTTT. This codes for CATRGQGSGQPQHF.

This clone was seen a handful of times. Distinct nucleotide sequences in the sample also encode this CDR3. The V and J genes are TRBV18 and TRBJ2-7; 8 nucleotides match TRBD1. J was trimmed by 3 bases and V by 4 bases; bases with no gene match: 5. Germline CDR1 KGHSH, CDR2 LQKENI. CDR3 length: 14 residues. CDR3 DNA sequence: TGTGCCAGCTCACTTGGACAGGGTATCTACGAGCAGTACTTC. Residues: CASSLGQGIYEQYF. Drawing the rest from reference TRBV18 and TRBJ2-7, the complete variable domain is NAGVMQNPRHLVRRRGQEARLRCSPMKGHSHVYWYRQLPEEGLKFMVYLQKENIIDESGMPKERFSAEFPKEGPSILRIQQVVRGDSAAYFCASSLGQGIYEQYFGPGTRLTVT.

The chain is built from TRBV5-4 and TRBJ2-1, with D uncertain. Germline lookup yields CDR1 SGHNT and CDR2 YYREEE (reference sequence). The CDR3 covers 13 residues. Trimming shortened V by 0 bases and J by 7 bases, and 8 bases separated the two germline ends. CDR3 DNA: TGTGCCAGCAGCTTGGTAGGTAGGAATGAGCAGTTCTTC. This translates into CASSLVGRNEQFF.